One sample yielded the 14 T cell receptor beta chains listed below, sequenced in a study of STAT3 mutations in large granular lymphocyte leukemia. Only in-frame clones appear in the TCRdb table, and some are missing; sequencing was by immunoSEQ multiplex PCR. The sample records around 1,300 clones, around 49% being singletons. No antigen is known for these receptors. Overall study results and limits: In T-cell large granular lymphocyte leukemia, about half of patients showed multiple immunodominant subclonotypes.

Sequenced sample: peripheral blood mononuclear cells. These receptors all stem from a man in his 60s with T-cell large granular lymphocyte leukemia. Some clones in this sample may be carry-over from other donors' samples.

This clone came up a few times. The chain joins TRBV30 to TRBJ1-2; 9 nucleotides align to TRBD1. Germline V gives CDR1 GTSNPN, CDR2 SVGIG (reference sequence). CDR3 length: 16 residues. Losses at the gene ends were 2 bases for V and 4 bases for J; bases not matched to a gene: 11. As DNA, the CDR3 is TGTGCCTGGAGTCCGCCCGGGACAGGGAATGTCTATGGCTACACCTTC. Protein sequence: CAWSPPGTGNVYGYTF.

Only a few counts were recorded for this clone. The chain has TRBV14 and TRBJ2-3, with D possibly being TRBD2 (5 bases). Germline V gene lookup returns CDR1 SGHDN and CDR2 FVKESK. The ends were cut back, 5 bases at V and 2 bases at J, with 11 bases in the middle. This CDR3 has 14 amino acids. In DNA, the CDR3 is TGTGCCAGCAGCGGGAGCAGGCACACAGATACGCAGTATTTT. Its protein is CASSGSRHTDTQYF.

This clone was recorded only once. The chain combines TRBV18 with TRBJ1-2, with D tentatively TRBD1 (6 bases). V lost 3 bases and J 5 bases, leaving 19 bases between the germline ends. CDR3 length: 16 residues. Germline assignment: CDR1 KGHSH and CDR2 LQKENI. The CDR3 region is CASSPWTASSGYGYTF. CDR3 coding DNA: TGTGCCAGCTCACCTTGGACAGCGAGTTCCGGGTATGGCTACACCTTC.

Within the sample, this clone is large. V and J are TRBV2 and TRBJ2-5; D ambiguous. CDR3 length: 11 amino acids. The V end was cut by 0 bases, the J end by 9 bases, with 5 bases between. Germline CDR1 reads SNHLY; CDR2 reads FYNNEI. CDR3 nucleotides: TGTGCCAGCAGTGAAGCGCCTGCCCAGTACTTC. It translates to CASSEAPAQYF.

The genes are TRBV29-1 and TRBJ1-2; D unresolved. Germline CDR1 is SQVTM and CDR2 is ANQGSEA. V was pared by 6 bases and J by 5 bases, with 10 bases between. The CDR3 sequence is 11 residues long. CDR3 nucleotides: TGCAGCGTGGCCACGGGTTATGGCTACACCTTC. Translation: CSVATGYGYTF.

This clone was observed a handful of times. V usage is TRBV6-5 and J usage is TRBJ1-2; D perhaps matches TRBD1 (6 bases). The length of the CDR3 is 14 residues. Germline CDR1 MNHEY, CDR2 SVGAGI. The germline V and J ends were trimmed by 7 bases and 4 bases, with 16 bases remaining between them. CDR3 bases: TGTGCCAGCACCCGTGGGGGGCGCTTCTATGGCTACACCTTC. Translated, it gives CASTRGGRFYGYTF.

This clone turned up a few times. V is TRBV25-1 and J is TRBJ1-2; D uncertain. The V end was cut by 8 bases, the J end by 12 bases, with 19 bases between. CDR1 is MGHDK, CDR2 SYGVNS, per germline. This CDR3 spans 12 amino acids. In DNA form, the CDR3 reads TGTGCCAGCCACTCGACGGGCTATGGGCACACCTTC. As protein: CASHSTGYGHTF.

In its sample, this clone was seen a few times. This chain joins TRBV18 and TRBJ1-1, with D unresolved. The ends were cut back, 4 bases at V and 0 bases at J, with 6 bases in the middle. The germline V gene has CDR1 KGHSH and CDR2 LQKENI. The CDR3 runs 13 residues. CDR3 coding DNA: TGTGCCAGCTCACAGGTCCTGAACACTGAAGCTTTCTTT. Translated: CASSQVLNTEAFF. The variable domain in full, with the rest retrieved from reference TRBV18 and TRBJ1-1, is NAGVMQNPRHLVRRRGQEARLRCSPMKGHSHVYWYRQLPEEGLKFMVYLQKENIIDESGMPKERFSAEFPKEGPSILRIQQVVRGDSAAYFCASSQVLNTEAFFGQGTRLTVV.

There are a few counts of this clone. The chain carries TRBV25-1 and TRBJ1-2; D uncertain. Trimming took off 2 bases at V and 5 bases at J, with 6 bases between the two ends. The V gene's germline CDR1 is MGHDK and CDR2 SYGVNS. CDR3 length equals 12 residues. CDR3 coding DNA: TGTGCCAGCAGTGAACGGGGATATGGCTACACCTTC. Translated, it gives CASSERGYGYTF.

This chain links TRBV14 with TRBJ1-2, with a possible D match to TRBD1 (6 bases). The germline V and J ends were trimmed by 4 bases and 6 bases, with 9 bases remaining between them. The CDR3 runs to 12 residues. CDR1 is SGHDN, CDR2 FVKESK, per germline. The DNA for the CDR3 is TGTGCCAGCAGCCTGACAGGAGATGGCTACACCTTC. This sequence encodes CASSLTGDGYTF. Based on the CDR3 plus reference TRBV14 and TRBJ1-2, the full variable domain is EAGVTQFPSHSVIEKGQTVTLRCDPISGHDNLYWYRRVMGKEIKFLLHFVKESKQDESGMPNNRFLAERTGGTYSTLKVQPAELEDSGVYFCASSLTGDGYTFGSGTRLTVV.

This clone was recorded once. The rearrangement links TRBV13 to TRBJ1-1; no definite D call. The V gene's germline CDR1 is PRHDT and CDR2 FYEKMQ (reference sequence). V lost 4 bases to trimming and J lost 2 bases, with 2 bases between them. The CDR3 covers 11 residues. DNA of the CDR3: TGTGCCAGCAGCTCAAACACTGAAGCTTTCTTT. This sequence encodes CASSSNTEAFF.

There are a few counts of this clone. The gene calls are TRBV18 and TRBJ2-7; D is uncertain. Germline V gives CDR1 KGHSH, CDR2 LQKENI. Trimming shortened V by 0 bases and J by 0 bases, and 3 bases separated the two germline ends. The CDR3 has 13 residues. The CDR3 DNA reads as TGTGCCAGCTCACCACCGACCTCCTACGAGCAGTACTTC. Its protein is CASSPPTSYEQYF.

The chain recombines TRBV10-3 with TRBJ2-7; D is undetermined. V was trimmed by 6 bases and J by 3 bases, leaving 15 bases between them. This CDR3 is 14 amino acids long. CDR1 ENHRY and CDR2 SYGVKD come from the germline V gene. DNA of the CDR3: TGTGCCATCAGGCCGGCAGGCAGCAGCTACGAGCAGTACTTC. Amino acid sequence: CAIRPAGSSYEQYF.

V and J are TRBV30 and TRBJ2-3; D uncertain. Germline V gene sequence: CDR1 GTSNPN, CDR2 SVGIG (reference sequence). V lost 5 bases to trimming and J lost 1 base, with 7 bases between them. The CDR3 sequence is 12 residues long. The CDR3 DNA sequence: TGTGCCTGGTCAAGAGGCACAGATACGCAGTATTTT. As protein: CAWSRGTDTQYF.